One sample yielded the 22 T cell receptor beta chains listed below, sequenced in a study of blood T cell repertoires in COVID-19. Method: immunoSEQ multiplex PCR; TCRdb's copy keeps in-frame clones and lacks some. The top ten hold around 45% of the sample, which has tens of thousands of clones, approximately 89% seen once. The sequenced sample consisted of peripheral blood. The receptors were sampled from a man aged 55-75 years with active or convalescent COVID-19.

This clone was observed a handful of times. This sequence joins TRBV19 and TRBJ1-2; tentative D call: TRBD1 (6 bases). The CDR3 loop spans 14 amino acids. Between the trimmed V and J ends, which lost 3 bases and 2 bases, there was a span of 10 bases. CDR1 is LNHDA and CDR2 is SQIVND in the germline V gene (reference sequence). CDR3 protein: CASSMGHKNYGYTF. The CDR3 region has the DNA TGTGCCAGTAGTATGGGACACAAAAACTATGGCTACACCTTC.

V and J are TRBV5-1 and TRBJ1-2; possibly TRBD1 for D (6 bases). Trimming shortened V by 4 bases and J by 6 bases, and 19 bases separated the two germline ends. This CDR3 region has 15 residues. CDR1 and CDR2 (germline): SGHRS, YFSETQ. Here the CDR3 reads CASSSGQPKGDGYTF. In DNA form, the CDR3 reads TGCGCCAGCAGCAGCGGACAGCCAAAAGGCGATGGCTACACCTTC.

The J gene is TRBJ1-5, the V gene TRBV28, with D maybe TRBD1 (6 bases). Germline lookup yields CDR1 MDHEN and CDR2 SYDVKM. V was clipped by 3 bases and J by 4 bases, with 22 bases between them. The CDR3 loop spans 18 amino acids. CDR3 protein: CASSFPSELGAWNQPQHF. The CDR3 DNA reads TGTGCCAGCAGTTTTCCGTCGGAACTGGGGGCGTGGAATCAGCCCCAGCATTTT.

The chain uses TRBV7-2 and TRBJ1-2, with TRBD1 matching over 10 bases. CDR3 size: 15 residues. From germline, CDR1 is SGHTA and CDR2 FQGNSA. Unmatched junction bases numbered 7, after V lost 5 bases and J lost 4 bases. The CDR3 spells CASSDGTGAIYGYTF. CDR3 in DNA: TGTGCCAGCAGCGATGGGACAGGGGCCATCTATGGCTACACCTTC.

This chain joins TRBV7-9 and TRBJ2-3; a possible D gene is TRBD1 (6 bases). Germline CDR1 SEHNR, CDR2 FQNEAQ (reference sequence). CDR3 length equals 15 residues. V gave up 6 bases and J gave up 0 bases, with 13 bases separating them. CDR3 sequence reads: CASSPGVSSTDTQYF. Written as DNA, the CDR3 is TGTGCCAGCAGTCCAGGGGTGTCCAGCACAGATACGCAGTATTTT.

V and J are TRBV7-2 and TRBJ1-6, with no clear D. The CDR3 has 14 residues. The ends were cut back, 4 bases at V and 8 bases at J, with 12 bases in the middle. Per germline, CDR1 SGHTA and CDR2 FQGNSA. The CDR3 is CASSSWTGYSPLHF. The CDR3 DNA sequence: TGTGCCAGCAGCTCCTGGACGGGGTATTCACCCCTCCACTTT.

This rearrangement joins TRBV28 to TRBJ1-1; 7 bases are a match to TRBD1. The ends lost 3 bases at V and 2 bases at J; junction bases unmatched: 9. Germline-derived CDR1 and CDR2 are MDHEN and SYDVKM. This CDR3 region has 16 residues. In nucleotides, the CDR3 is TGTGCCAGCAGTTTGGCTCGGGACAGTCTCAACACTGAAGCTTTCTTT. This encodes CASSLARDSLNTEAFF.

This clone was seen just once. The gene calls are TRBV5-4 and TRBJ1-3; a weak D match, TRBD1 (5 bases). Germline V gene data show CDR1 as SGHNT and CDR2 as YYREEE (reference sequence). CDR3 length: 15 residues. With 2 bases removed from V and 2 bases from J, the gap between germline ends came to 11 bases. This CDR3 is CASSLGGAAGNTIYF. The DNA of the CDR3 is TGTGCCAGCAGCTTAGGAGGGGCAGCTGGAAACACCATATATTTT.

This chain connects TRBV4-1 to TRBJ2-2; 14 bases map to TRBD2. Trimming at V came to 4 bases and at J to 3 bases, leaving 10 bases not matched to a gene. The V gene's germline CDR1 is MGHRA and CDR2 YSYEKL. The CDR3 contains 19 residues. The DNA of the CDR3 is TGCGCCAGCAGCCGCAGTGCCGGGACTAGCGGGGGATACACCGGGGAGCTGTTTTTT. Translating gives CASSRSAGTSGGYTGELFF.

The rearrangement links TRBV19 to TRBJ1-1; D not resolved. CDR1 and CDR2 (germline): LNHDA, SQIVND (reference sequence). The CDR3 has 14 amino acids. The V end was cut by 3 bases, the J end by 1 base, with 9 bases between. The chain's CDR3 is CASSIRSQNTEAFF. CDR3 DNA: TGTGCCAGTAGTATCAGATCCCAGAACACTGAAGCTTTCTTT.

The chain recombines TRBV3-1 (or the pseudogene TRBV3-2) with TRBJ2-7; TRBD2 agrees at 8 bases. J lost 2 bases, V lost 4 bases, and 10 bases had no gene match. Germline V gene lookup returns CDR1 LGHDT and CDR2 YNNKEL (reference sequence). The CDR3 totals 16 residues. This chain's CDR3 is CASSPHHTSGPYEQYV. The DNA of the CDR3 is TGTGCCAGCAGCCCGCACCACACTAGCGGACCCTACGAGCAGTACGTC.

The chain employs TRBV4-1 and TRBJ2-1, with D possibly being TRBD1 (5 bases). In germline, CDR1 is MGHRA, CDR2 YSYEKL. The CDR3 covers 15 residues. The V and J ends lost 4 bases and 5 bases respectively, with 15 bases between them. In nucleotides, the CDR3 is TGCGCCAGCAGCCCGTCCCCGGACACCAACAATGAGCAGTTCTTC. It encodes CASSPSPDTNNEQFF.

This clone was recorded a few times. The gene calls are TRBV15 and TRBJ2-2, with TRBD2 matching over 7 bases. The V gene's germline CDR1 is LNHNV and CDR2 YYDKDF (reference sequence). CDR3 size: 15 residues. V lost 1 base to trimming and J lost 2 bases; unmatched junction nucleotides: 1. CDR3 nucleotide sequence: TGTGCCACCAGCAGAGCGGGAGGAAACACCGGGGAGCTGTTTTTT. Translated: CATSRAGGNTGELFF.

This clone showed up just a few times. V usage is TRBV11-3 and J usage is TRBJ2-1, with D perhaps matching TRBD2 (6 bases). The germline gives CDR1 SGHNT, CDR2 YENEEA. This CDR3 has 12 amino acids. Trimming took 5 bases from V and 15 from J, leaving 17 bases between them. CDR3 in amino acids: CASSPGGSRPFF. The CDR3 region has the DNA TGTGCCAGCAGCCCTGGAGGGTCTCGGCCGTTCTTC.

The chain has TRBV27 and TRBJ2-4; the D gene is possibly TRBD1 (6 bases). V dropped 5 bases and J dropped 3 bases, with 14 bases sitting between them. Germline CDR1 and CDR2: MNHEY and SMNVEV (reference sequence). The CDR3 has 15 residues. The CDR3 DNA is TGTGCCAGCAGTCCCAGACAGGCGGGCAAAAACATTCAGTACTTC. It specifies CASSPRQAGKNIQYF.

The gene calls are TRBV29-1 and TRBJ1-1; 9 bases are a match to TRBD1. CDR3 length: 12 amino acids. Looked up from germline, CDR1 is SQVTM and CDR2 is ANQGSEA. V shed 6 bases and J 5 bases; nucleotides not matched to a gene: 4. The chain's CDR3 is CSVGTGRTEAFF. For the CDR3, the DNA is TGCAGCGTAGGGACAGGGAGGACTGAAGCTTTCTTT.

The chain is built from TRBV25-1 and TRBJ2-2; 8 nucleotides line up with TRBD1. The CDR3 loop spans 16 amino acids. Germline assignment: CDR1 MGHDK and CDR2 SYGVNS. Losses at the gene ends were 2 bases for V and 4 bases for J; bases not matched to a gene: 6. The CDR3 DNA sequence: TGTGCCAGCAGTGAAGTTGGCAGGGGGCCCACCGGGGAGCTGTTTTTT. Translated: CASSEVGRGPTGELFF.

The gene calls are TRBV19 and TRBJ2-5; the match to TRBD2 covers 9 bases. The CDR3 is 17 residues long. Germline V gene data show CDR1 as LNHDA and CDR2 as SQIVND (reference sequence). After removal of 1 base from V and 5 bases from J, the junction contained 11 bases not matched to a gene. Here the CDR3 DNA reads TGTGCCAGTAGTATAGTTGGTCTAGCGGGATATATGGAGACCCAGTACTTC. Translated: CASSIVGLAGYMETQYF.

The V call is TRBV6-5, the J call TRBJ2-7, with 8 nucleotides matching TRBD1. This CDR3 has 11 amino acids. Germline lookup yields CDR1 MNHEY and CDR2 SVGAGI. Unmatched junction bases numbered 0, after V lost 8 bases and J lost 3 bases. The CDR3: CASGQGYEQYV. The CDR3 DNA reads as TGTGCCAGCGGACAGGGCTACGAGCAGTACGTC.

The gene calls are TRBV6-5 and TRBJ2-1, with 12 bases lining up with TRBD2. Germline V CDR1 and CDR2: MNHEY, SVGAGI. The V segment lost 7 bases and the J segment 8 bases; nucleotides outside the gene matches: 6. The CDR3 contains 14 residues. CDR3 in DNA: TGTGCCAGCAAGACTAGCGGGAGTGGAGATGAGCAGTTCTTC. Translation gives CASKTSGSGDEQFF.

The chain uses TRBV4-1 and TRBJ1-5; D unresolved. Trimming left V 1 base short and J 6 bases short, with 13 bases between. Germline V gene lookup returns CDR1 MGHRA and CDR2 YSYEKL. CDR3 length: 15 residues. The CDR3 region has the DNA TGCGCCAGCAGCCAAGGACTGCTGACCGTTCAGCCCCAGCATTTT. Its protein is CASSQGLLTVQPQHF.

The rearrangement joins TRBV21-1 to TRBJ1-2. TRBV21-1 is a known pseudogene. The CDR3 is made up of 17 amino acids. CDR3 amino acids: CASSKEQGLLTNYGYTF. The DNA for the CDR3 is TGTGCCAGCAGCAAAGAGCAGGGACTGCTGACTAACTATGGCTACACCTTC.